Following are 12 T cell receptor beta chains from one sample sequenced in a study of T-cell memory formation after mild COVID-19. TCRdb independently ran MiXCR on the 5' RACE reads; one entry per CDR3 protein. The sample contains roughly 130,000 distinct CDR3 sequences, approximately 16% of which appear only once. Sequencing was carried out using PBMCs or a T cell subset sorted from them (not recorded which). The receptors come from an adult woman who had mild COVID-19 (a few samples of this study predate the infection). Cell type and time point are not known.

This sequence joins TRBV6-6 and TRBJ2-6; TRBD2 agrees at 7 bases. The V segment lost 6 bases and the J segment 0 bases; nucleotides outside the gene matches: 11. CDR3 size: 18 residues. CDR1 and CDR2 from the germline V gene are MNHNY and SVGAGI (reference sequence). The CDR3 nucleotides read TGTGCCAGCAGCAAGGGAGCGGGGACCGTCTCTGGGGCCAACGTCCTGACTTTC. This sequence encodes CASSKGAGTVSGANVLTF.

V is TRBV12-3 or TRBV12-4 and J is TRBJ2-2; TRBD2 matches at 12 bases. The V segment lost 8 bases and the J segment 7 bases; nucleotides outside the gene matches: 5. CDR3 size: 14 residues. CDR3 residues: CASLAGGLFGELFF. For the CDR3, the DNA is TGTGCCAGCCTAGCGGGGGGGCTCTTCGGGGAGCTGTTTTTT.

V usage is TRBV5-1 and J usage is TRBJ2-1, with D uncertain. Between the trimmed V and J ends, which lost 0 bases and 7 bases, there was a span of 14 bases. Looked up from germline, CDR1 is SGHRS and CDR2 is YFSETQ. The CDR3 has 15 amino acids. In DNA, the CDR3 is TGCGCCAGCAGCTTGGCGGCAGACCGGTGGAATGAGCAGTTCTTC. It encodes CASSLAADRWNEQFF.

This chain connects TRBV7-3 to TRBJ2-1; possibly TRBD2 for D (6 bases). The CDR3 spans 14 residues. The V and J ends lost 1 base and 8 bases respectively, with 12 bases between them. Germline V gene data show CDR1 as SGHTA and CDR2 as FQGTGA. The CDR3 sequence is CASSLIFPGDEQFF. CDR3 DNA: TGTGCCAGCAGCTTAATTTTTCCGGGAGATGAGCAGTTCTTC. The complete variable domain, with remaining parts taken from reference TRBV7-3 and TRBJ2-1, reads GAGVSQTPSNKVTEKGKYVELRCDPISGHTALYWYRQSLGQGPEFLIYFQGTGAADDSGLPNDRFFAVRPEGSVSTLKIQRTERGDSAVYLCASSLIFPGDEQFFGPGTRLTVL.

The chain links TRBV18 to TRBJ2-7, with unresolved D. V was shortened by 3 bases and J by 2 bases, with 11 bases between the two germline ends. There are 14 residues in the CDR3. Germline CDR1 reads KGHSH; CDR2 reads LQKENI. DNA of the CDR3: TGTGCCAGCTCACCTGGCTTACAGACCTACGAGCAGTACTTC. It translates to CASSPGLQTYEQYF.

This chain joins TRBV27 and TRBJ2-1; the D is unclear. V lost 9 bases, J lost 2 bases, and 17 bases lay in between. Germline lookup yields CDR1 MNHEY and CDR2 SMNVEV (reference sequence). The CDR3 is 15 residues long. In DNA form, the CDR3 reads TGTGCCAGTGCTGATACAGCGCCGACCTACAATGAGCAGTTCTTC. It translates to CASADTAPTYNEQFF.

CDR3 sequence: CASSPNDRTRTEAFF. The CDR3 DNA reads TGTGCCAGCAGCCCGAACGACAGGACTCGGACTGAAGCTTTCTTT. The chain combines TRBV12-3 or TRBV12-4 with TRBJ1-1; D is possibly TRBD1 (6 bases). V was trimmed by 6 bases and J by 5 bases, leaving 19 bases between them. The CDR3 is 15 amino acids.

This clonotype was detected a few times. The gene calls are TRBV5-1 and TRBJ2-5, with a possible D match to TRBD2 (5 bases). Germline V gene sequence: CDR1 SGHRS, CDR2 YFSETQ. V was trimmed by 5 bases and J by 3 bases, leaving 11 bases between them. The CDR3 extends over 13 amino acids. The CDR3 nucleotides read TGCGCCAGCAGGCGGGCCCAAGAAGAGACCCAGTACTTC. Translating gives CASRRAQEETQYF.

This clonotype was seen more than once but under ten times. This chain uses TRBV29-1 with TRBJ2-7; 10 bases map to TRBD2. The trim removed 7 bases at V and 2 bases at J, leaving 5 bases unmatched. The CDR3 totals 13 residues. The germline V gene has CDR1 SQVTM and CDR2 ANQGSEA. The CDR3 DNA follows: TGCAGCGCGACTAGCGGGTCGACCTACGAGCAGTACTTC. Its translation: CSATSGSTYEQYF.

The chain employs TRBV5-1 and TRBJ2-1; TRBD1 matches 8 bases. The CDR3 loop spans 15 amino acids. V trimming: 2 bases; J trimming: 3 bases; junction bases outside the gene matches: 4. From germline, CDR1 is SGHRS and CDR2 YFSETQ. DNA for the CDR3: TGCGCCAGCAGCTTCGGACAGGGCTTCTACAATGAGCAGTTCTTC. It is translated as CASSFGQGFYNEQFF.

The chain recombines TRBV3-1 with TRBJ1-3; 7 nucleotides align to TRBD1. The CDR3 is 16 amino acids. Germline CDR1 LGHDT, CDR2 YNNKEL (reference sequence). J was trimmed by 4 bases and V by 0 bases; bases with no gene match: 6. The CDR3 region is CASSQDFGTVGNTIYF. CDR3 bases: TGTGCCAGCAGCCAAGATTTCGGGACAGTCGGAAACACCATATATTTT.

The rearrangement links TRBV30 to TRBJ1-1; D may be TRBD1 (5 bases). Germline CDR1 GTSNPN, CDR2 SVGIG (reference sequence). This CDR3 spans 13 amino acids. V was trimmed by 2 bases and J by 5 bases, leaving 12 bases between them. The chain's CDR3 is CAWSQGTMTEAFF. The CDR3 region has the DNA TGTGCCTGGAGTCAGGGTACGATGACTGAAGCTTTCTTT.